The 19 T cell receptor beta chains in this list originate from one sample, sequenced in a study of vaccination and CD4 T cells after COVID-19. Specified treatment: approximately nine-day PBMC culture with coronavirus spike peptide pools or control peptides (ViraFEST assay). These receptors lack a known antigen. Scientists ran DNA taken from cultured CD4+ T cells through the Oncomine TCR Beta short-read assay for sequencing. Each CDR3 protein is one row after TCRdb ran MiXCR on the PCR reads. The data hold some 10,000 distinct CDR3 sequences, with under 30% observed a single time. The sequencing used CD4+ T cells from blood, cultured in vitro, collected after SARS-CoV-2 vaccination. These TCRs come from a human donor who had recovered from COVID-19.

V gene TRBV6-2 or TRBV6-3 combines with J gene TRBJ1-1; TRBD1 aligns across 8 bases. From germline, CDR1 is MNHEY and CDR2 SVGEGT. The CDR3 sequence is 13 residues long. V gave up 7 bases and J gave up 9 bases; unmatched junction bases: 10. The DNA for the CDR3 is TGTGCCAGCAACGCCGGGACAGGCCAAAAAGCTTTCTTT. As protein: CASNAGTGQKAFF.

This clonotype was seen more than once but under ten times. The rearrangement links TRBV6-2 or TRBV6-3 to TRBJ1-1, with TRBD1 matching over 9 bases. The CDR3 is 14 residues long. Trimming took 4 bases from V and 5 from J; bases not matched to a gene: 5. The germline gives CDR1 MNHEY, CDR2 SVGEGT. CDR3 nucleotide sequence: TGTGCCAGCAGTTCACAGGGGGCCGGGACTGAAGCTTTCTTT. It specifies CASSSQGAGTEAFF.

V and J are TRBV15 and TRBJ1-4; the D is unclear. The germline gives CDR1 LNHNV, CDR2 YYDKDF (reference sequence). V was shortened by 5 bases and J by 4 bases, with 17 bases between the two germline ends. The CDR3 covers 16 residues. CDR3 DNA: TGTGCCACCAGCCCCGTCCCGAGCGTTGTTAATGAAAAACTGTTTTTT. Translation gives CATSPVPSVVNEKLFF. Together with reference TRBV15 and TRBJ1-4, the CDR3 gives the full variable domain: DAMVIQNPRYQVTQFGKPVTLSCSQTLNHNVMYWYQQKSSQAPKLLFHYYDKDFNNEADTPDNFQSRRPNTSFCFLDIRSPGLGDTAMYLCATSPVPSVVNEKLFFGSGTQLSVL.

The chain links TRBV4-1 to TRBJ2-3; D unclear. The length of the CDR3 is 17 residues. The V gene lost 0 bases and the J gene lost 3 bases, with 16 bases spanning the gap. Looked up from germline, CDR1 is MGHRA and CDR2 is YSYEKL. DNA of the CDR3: TGCGCCAGCAGCCAAGATATCGGGTACCCCAGGACAGATACGCAGTATTTT. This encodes CASSQDIGYPRTDTQYF.

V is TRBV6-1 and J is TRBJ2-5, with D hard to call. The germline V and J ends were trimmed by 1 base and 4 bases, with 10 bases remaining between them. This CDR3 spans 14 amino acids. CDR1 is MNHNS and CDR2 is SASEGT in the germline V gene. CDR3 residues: CASSEDLVLETQYF. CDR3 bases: TGTGCCAGCAGTGAAGACCTAGTATTAGAGACCCAGTACTTC.

This CDR3 is CAWSVAGNQPQHF. CDR3 sequence (DNA): TGTGCCTGGAGTGTAGCGGGGAATCAGCCCCAGCATTTT. V gene TRBV30 combines with J gene TRBJ1-5; D not certain. With 0 bases removed from V and 4 bases from J, the gap between germline ends came to 7 bases. This CDR3 is 13 amino acids long. Germline loops: CDR1 GTSNPN, CDR2 SVGIG (reference sequence).

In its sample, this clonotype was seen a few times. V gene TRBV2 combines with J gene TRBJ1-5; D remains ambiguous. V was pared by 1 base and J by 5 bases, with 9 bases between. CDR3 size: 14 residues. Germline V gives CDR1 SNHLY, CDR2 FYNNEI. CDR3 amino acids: CASSEGEWYQPQHF. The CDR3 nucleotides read TGTGCCAGCAGTGAAGGGGAGTGGTATCAGCCCCAGCATTTT.

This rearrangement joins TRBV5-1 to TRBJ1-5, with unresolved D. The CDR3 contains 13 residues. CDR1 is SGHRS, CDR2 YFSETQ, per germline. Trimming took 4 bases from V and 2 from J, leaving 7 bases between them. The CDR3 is CASSPDGNQPQHF. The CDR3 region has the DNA TGCGCCAGCAGCCCCGACGGCAATCAGCCCCAGCATTTT.

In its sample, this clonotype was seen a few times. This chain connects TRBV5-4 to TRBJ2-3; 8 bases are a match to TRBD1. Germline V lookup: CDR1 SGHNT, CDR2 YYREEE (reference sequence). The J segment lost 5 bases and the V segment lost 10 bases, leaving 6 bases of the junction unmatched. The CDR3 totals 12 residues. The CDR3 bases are TGTGCCTTCGGACAGGGAAGAGATACGCAGTATTTT. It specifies CAFGQGRDTQYF.

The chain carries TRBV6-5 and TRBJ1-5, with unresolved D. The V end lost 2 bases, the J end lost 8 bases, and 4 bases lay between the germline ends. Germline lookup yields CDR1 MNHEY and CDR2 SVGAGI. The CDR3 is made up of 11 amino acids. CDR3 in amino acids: CASSYGEPQHF. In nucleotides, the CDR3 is TGTGCCAGCAGTTACGGGGAGCCCCAGCATTTT.

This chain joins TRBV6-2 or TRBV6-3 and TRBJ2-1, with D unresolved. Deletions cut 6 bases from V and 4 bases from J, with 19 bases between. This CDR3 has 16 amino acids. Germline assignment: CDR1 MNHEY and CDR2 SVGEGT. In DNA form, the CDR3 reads TGTGCCAGCAGGAGTCCCTCCGGTGGGCGGTACAATGAGCAGTTCTTC. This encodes CASRSPSGGRYNEQFF.

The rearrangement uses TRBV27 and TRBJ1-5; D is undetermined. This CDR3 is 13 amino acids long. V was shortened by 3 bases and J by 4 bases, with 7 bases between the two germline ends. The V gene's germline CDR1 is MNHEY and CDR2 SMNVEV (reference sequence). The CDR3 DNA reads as TGTGCCAGCAGTTTGGTTGTTAATCAGCCCCAGCATTTT. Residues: CASSLVVNQPQHF.

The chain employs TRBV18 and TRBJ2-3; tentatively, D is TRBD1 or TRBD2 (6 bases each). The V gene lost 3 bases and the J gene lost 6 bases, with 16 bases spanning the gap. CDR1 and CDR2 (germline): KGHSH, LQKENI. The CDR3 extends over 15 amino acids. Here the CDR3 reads CASSPSGSRGDTQYF. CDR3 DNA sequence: TGTGCCAGCTCACCCTCCGGGAGTAGGGGGGATACGCAGTATTTT. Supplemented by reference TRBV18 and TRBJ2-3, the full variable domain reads NAGVMQNPRHLVRRRGQEARLRCSPMKGHSHVYWYRQLPEEGLKFMVYLQKENIIDESGMPKERFSAEFPKEGPSILRIQQVVRGDSAAYFCASSPSGSRGDTQYFGPGTRLTVL.

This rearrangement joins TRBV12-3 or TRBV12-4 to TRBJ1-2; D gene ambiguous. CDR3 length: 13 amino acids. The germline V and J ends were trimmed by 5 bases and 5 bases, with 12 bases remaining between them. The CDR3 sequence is CASSPSNAYGYTF. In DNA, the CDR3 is TGTGCCAGCAGTCCATCGAATGCGTATGGCTACACCTTC.

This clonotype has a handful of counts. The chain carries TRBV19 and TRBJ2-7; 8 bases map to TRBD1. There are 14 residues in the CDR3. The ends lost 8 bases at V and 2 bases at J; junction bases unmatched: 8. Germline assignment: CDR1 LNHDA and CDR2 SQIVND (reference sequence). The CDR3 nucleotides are TGTGCCAGTCGGTTGACAGGGGTTACCTACGAGCAGTACTTC. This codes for CASRLTGVTYEQYF.

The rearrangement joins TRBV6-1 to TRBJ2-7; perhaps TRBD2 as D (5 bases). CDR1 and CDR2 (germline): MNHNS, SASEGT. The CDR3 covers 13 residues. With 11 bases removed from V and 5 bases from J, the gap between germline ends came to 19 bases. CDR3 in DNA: TGTGCCGTTCGATTTCTATCGAGGGACGAGCAGTACTTC. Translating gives CAVRFLSRDEQYF.

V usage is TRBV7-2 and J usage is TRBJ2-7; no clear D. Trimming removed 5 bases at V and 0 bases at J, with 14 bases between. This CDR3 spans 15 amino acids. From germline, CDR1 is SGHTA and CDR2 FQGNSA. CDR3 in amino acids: CASSLDTNPSYEQYF. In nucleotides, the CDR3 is TGTGCCAGCAGCCTTGACACTAACCCCTCCTACGAGCAGTACTTC.

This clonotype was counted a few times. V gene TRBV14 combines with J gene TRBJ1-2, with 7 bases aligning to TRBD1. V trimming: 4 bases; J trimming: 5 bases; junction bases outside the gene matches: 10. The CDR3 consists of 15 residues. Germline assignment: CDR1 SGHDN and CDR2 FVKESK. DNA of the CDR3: TGTGCCAGCAGCCTCGGACAGGCACAGCGGTATGGCTACACCTTC. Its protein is CASSLGQAQRYGYTF.

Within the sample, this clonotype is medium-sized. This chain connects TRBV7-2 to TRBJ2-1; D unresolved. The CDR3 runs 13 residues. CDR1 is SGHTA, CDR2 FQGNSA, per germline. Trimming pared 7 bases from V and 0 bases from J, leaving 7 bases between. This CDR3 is CASTPYSYNEQFF. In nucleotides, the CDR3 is TGTGCCAGCACCCCATACTCCTACAATGAGCAGTTCTTC.